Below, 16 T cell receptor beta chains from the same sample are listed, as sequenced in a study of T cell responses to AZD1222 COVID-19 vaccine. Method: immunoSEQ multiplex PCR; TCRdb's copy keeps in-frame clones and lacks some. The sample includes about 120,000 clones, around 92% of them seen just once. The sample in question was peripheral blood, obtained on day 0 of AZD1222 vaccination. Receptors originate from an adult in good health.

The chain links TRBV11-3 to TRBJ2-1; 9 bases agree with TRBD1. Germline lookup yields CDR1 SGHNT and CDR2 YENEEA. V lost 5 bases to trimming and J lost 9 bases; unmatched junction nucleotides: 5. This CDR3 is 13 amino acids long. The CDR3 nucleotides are TGTGCCAGCAGCCCACAGGGGGCGGCTGAGCAGTTCTTC. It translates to CASSPQGAAEQFF.

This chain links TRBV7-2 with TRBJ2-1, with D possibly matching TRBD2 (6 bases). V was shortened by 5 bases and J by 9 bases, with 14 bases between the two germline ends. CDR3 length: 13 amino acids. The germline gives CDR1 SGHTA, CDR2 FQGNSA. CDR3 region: CASSPRLVPEQFF. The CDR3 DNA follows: TGTGCCAGCAGCCCCCGACTAGTCCCTGAGCAGTTCTTC.

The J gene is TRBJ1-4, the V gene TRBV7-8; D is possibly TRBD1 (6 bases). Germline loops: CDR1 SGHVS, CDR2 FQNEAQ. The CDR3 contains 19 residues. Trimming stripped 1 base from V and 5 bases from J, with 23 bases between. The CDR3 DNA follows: TGTGCCAGCAGCTTAGGGAGGACAGATAACCGACCAGCGAATGAAAAACTGTTTTTT. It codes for CASSLGRTDNRPANEKLFF.

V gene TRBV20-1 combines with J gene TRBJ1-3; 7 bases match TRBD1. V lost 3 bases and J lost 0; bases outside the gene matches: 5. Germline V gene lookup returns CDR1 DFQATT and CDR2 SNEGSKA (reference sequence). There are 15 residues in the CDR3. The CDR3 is CSASRQGISGNTIYF. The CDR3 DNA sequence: TGCAGTGCTAGTAGACAGGGAATCTCTGGAAACACCATATATTTT.

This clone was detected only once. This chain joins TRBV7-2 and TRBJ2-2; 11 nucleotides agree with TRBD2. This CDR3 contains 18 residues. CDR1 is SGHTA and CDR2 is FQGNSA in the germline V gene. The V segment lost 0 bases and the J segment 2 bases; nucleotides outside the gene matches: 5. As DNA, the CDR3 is TGTGCCAGCAGCTTAGCACTAGCGGGGGCGGGTAACACCGGGGAGCTGTTTTTT. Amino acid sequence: CASSLALAGAGNTGELFF.

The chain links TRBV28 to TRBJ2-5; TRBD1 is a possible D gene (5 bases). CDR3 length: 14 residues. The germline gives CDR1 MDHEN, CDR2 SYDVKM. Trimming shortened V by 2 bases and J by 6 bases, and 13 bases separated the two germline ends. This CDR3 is CASSLMTAAKTQYF. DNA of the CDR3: TGTGCCAGCAGTTTAATGACAGCAGCCAAGACCCAGTACTTC.

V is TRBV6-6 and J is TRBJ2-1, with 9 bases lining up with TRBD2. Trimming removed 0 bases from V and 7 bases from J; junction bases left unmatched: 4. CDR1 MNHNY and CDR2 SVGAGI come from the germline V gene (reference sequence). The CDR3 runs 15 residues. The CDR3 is CASSYSGLAGNEQFF. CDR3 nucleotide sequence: TGTGCCAGCAGTTACTCGGGCCTAGCGGGAAATGAGCAGTTCTTC.

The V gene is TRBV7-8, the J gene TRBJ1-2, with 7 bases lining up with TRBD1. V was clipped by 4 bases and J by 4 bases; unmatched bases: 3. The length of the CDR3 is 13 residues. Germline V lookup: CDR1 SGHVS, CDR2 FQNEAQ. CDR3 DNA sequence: TGTGCCAGCAGCTCGACAGGGAGCTATGGCTACACCTTC. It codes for CASSSTGSYGYTF.

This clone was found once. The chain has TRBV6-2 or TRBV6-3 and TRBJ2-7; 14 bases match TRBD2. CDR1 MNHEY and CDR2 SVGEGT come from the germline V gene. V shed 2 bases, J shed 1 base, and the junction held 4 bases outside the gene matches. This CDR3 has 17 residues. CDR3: CASSYLWTSGGSYEQYF. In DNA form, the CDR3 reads TGTGCCAGCAGTTACCTCTGGACTAGCGGGGGGTCCTACGAGCAGTACTTC.

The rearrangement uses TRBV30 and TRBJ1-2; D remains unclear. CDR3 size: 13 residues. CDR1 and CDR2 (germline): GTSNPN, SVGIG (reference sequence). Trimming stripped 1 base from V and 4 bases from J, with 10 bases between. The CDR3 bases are TGTGCCTGGAGTGAATCTGGAATCTATGGCTACACCTTC. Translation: CAWSESGIYGYTF.

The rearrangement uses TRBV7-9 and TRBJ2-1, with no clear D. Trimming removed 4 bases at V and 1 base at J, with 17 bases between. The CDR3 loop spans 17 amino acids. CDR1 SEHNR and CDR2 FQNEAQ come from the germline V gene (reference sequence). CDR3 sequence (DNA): TGTGCCAGCAGCTCCCAAGGCCTTTCGACATCCTACAATGAGCAGTTCTTC. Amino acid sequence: CASSSQGLSTSYNEQFF.

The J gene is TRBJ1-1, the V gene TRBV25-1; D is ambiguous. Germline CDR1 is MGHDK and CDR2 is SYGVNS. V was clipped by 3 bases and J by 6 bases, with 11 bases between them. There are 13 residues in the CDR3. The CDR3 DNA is TGTGCCAGCAGTGAGGACCGAACTTCTGAAGCTTTCTTT. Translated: CASSEDRTSEAFF.

CDR3 bases: TGTGCCAGCAGCCAAGATCTCCATTCGGCGGTTAACGGGGAGCTGTTTTTT. It is translated as CASSQDLHSAVNGELFF. The chain joins TRBV14 to TRBJ2-2, with D hard to call. The ends were cut back, 0 bases at V and 7 bases at J, with 18 bases in the middle. Germline lookup yields CDR1 SGHDN and CDR2 FVKESK. The CDR3 has 17 amino acids.

The CDR3 spells CASSLANQVKTYEQYF. CDR3 DNA: TGTGCCAGCAGCTTAGCGAACCAGGTAAAAACCTACGAGCAGTACTTC. The V gene is TRBV7-2, the J gene TRBJ2-7; D call uncertain. The V gene lost 0 bases and the J gene lost 2 bases, with 14 bases spanning the gap. The V gene's germline CDR1 is SGHTA and CDR2 FQGNSA. This CDR3 is built from 16 residues. Drawing the rest from reference TRBV7-2 and TRBJ2-7, the complete variable domain is GAGVSQSPSNKVTEKGKDVELRCDPISGHTALYWYRQSLGQGLEFLIYFQGNSAPDKSGLPSDRFSAERTGGSVSTLTIQRTQQEDSAVYLCASSLANQVKTYEQYFGPGTRLTVT.

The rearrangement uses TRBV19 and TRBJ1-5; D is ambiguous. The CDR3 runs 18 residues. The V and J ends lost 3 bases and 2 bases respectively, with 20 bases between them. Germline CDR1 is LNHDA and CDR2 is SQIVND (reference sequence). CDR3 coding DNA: TGTGCCAGTAGTATTGGGATGGTTGGGATCTATGGCAATCAGCCCCAGCATTTT. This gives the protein CASSIGMVGIYGNQPQHF.

CDR3 bases: TGTGCCAGCAGCTTTCCAGGGGTGGCTGGCTACACCTTC. Its translation is CASSFPGVAGYTF. This chain connects TRBV7-9 to TRBJ1-2, with a weak D call TRBD1 (6 bases). Germline V lookup: CDR1 SEHNR, CDR2 FQNEAQ (reference sequence). The CDR3 consists of 13 residues. The ends were cut back, 3 bases at V and 7 bases at J, with 12 bases in the middle.